The rows below give T cell receptor beta chains drawn from one sample of a study of T cell responses to AZD1222 COVID-19 vaccine. Assay used: immunoSEQ multiplex PCR; TCRdb lists only in-frame clones, some missing. Of 150,000 to 250,000 clones detected, just over 90% appear once; the ten largest clones hold 3% to 3.5%. Sequencing used peripheral blood, obtained 28 days after the second AZD1222 dose. All receptors come from an adult who received the AZD1222 COVID-19 vaccine. The CDR3 runs from the conserved cysteine through the conserved F or W. D genes are given only for firm matches. The size of a clone is reported for some rows only, either as once, few or many, or as a class for expanded clones.

d_call	v_call	j_call	clone_size	cdr3_aa	cdr3_nt
.	TRBV9	TRBJ1-6	.	CASSVSSPLHF	TGTGCCAGCAGCGTGAGCTCACCCCTCCACTTT
.	TRBV6-4	TRBJ1-1	.	CASSDPRRSWNTEAFF	TGTGCCAGCAGTGACCCCCGTCGCTCGTGGAACACTGAAGCTTTCTTT
.	TRBV29-1	TRBJ1-1	.	CSVVIGLDTEAFF	TGCAGCGTTGTTATTGGCCTCGACACTGAAGCTTTCTTT
.	TRBV2	TRBJ2-1	.	CAGRIANEQFF	TGTGCCGGAAGGATCGCGAATGAGCAGTTCTTC
.	TRBV14	TRBJ1-6	once	CASSQRDGFSPLHF	TGTGCCAGCAGCCAGAGGGACGGGTTTTCACCCCTCCACTTT
.	TRBV19	TRBJ1-1	.	CASSIDLLGTEAFF	TGTGCCAGTAGTATAGATCTACTGGGCACTGAAGCTTTCTTT
.	TRBV30	TRBJ1-2	.	CAWTDRNYGYTF	TGTGCCTGGACGGACAGAAACTATGGCTACACCTTC
.	TRBV28	TRBJ1-4	.	CASSATGALWEKLFF	TGTGCCAGCAGTGCAACCGGGGCCCTGTGGGAAAAACTGTTTTTT
TRBD1	TRBV30	TRBJ1-5	.	CAWSRTGGGNQPQHF	TGTGCCTGGAGCCGTACAGGGGGGGGCAATCAGCCCCAGCATTTT
.	TRBV2	TRBJ1-5	.	CASSEGEGPNQPQHF	TGTGCCAGCAGTGAGGGGGAGGGACCCAATCAGCCCCAGCATTTT
.	TRBV19	TRBJ2-1	.	CASSTWGTGLGEQFF	TGTGCCAGTAGTACCTGGGGGACTGGTTTAGGAGAGCAGTTCTTC
TRBD2	TRBV7-9	TRBJ2-7	.	CASSLHRAGGTPYEQYF	TGTGCCAGCAGCTTACACCGTGCGGGAGGAACCCCCTACGAGCAGTACTTC
.	TRBV19	TRBJ1-2	once	CASSIMGNPNDGYTF	TGTGCCAGTAGTATAATGGGGAACCCTAATGATGGCTACACCTTC
.	TRBV28	TRBJ2-5	.	CASSQNGGPQETQYF	TGTGCCAGCAGCCAAAACGGGGGGCCCCAAGAGACCCAGTACTTC
.	TRBV3-1/TRBV3-2	TRBJ2-7	.	CASSDFGDSYEQYF	TGTGCCAGCAGTGATTTCGGGGACTCCTACGAGCAGTACTTC
TRBD1	TRBV15	TRBJ1-4	.	CATSSRGDDEKLFF	TGTGCCACCAGCTCCAGGGGGGATGATGAAAAACTGTTTTTT
.	TRBV10-3	TRBJ2-1	.	CAISELTSYNEQFF	TGTGCCATCAGTGAGTTAACTAGCTACAATGAGCAGTTCTTC
.	TRBV11-3	TRBJ2-3	.	CASSTRTPDTQYF	TGTGCCAGCAGCACCCGGACACCTGATACGCAGTATTTT
.	TRBV5-5	TRBJ1-4	.	CASSLEGRGQEKLFF	TGTGCCAGCAGCTTGGAAGGGAGGGGTCAGGAAAAACTGTTTTTT
.	TRBV28	TRBJ1-1	once	CASSTARTVHAFF	TGTGCCAGCAGCACCGCCCGGACGGTACATGCTTTCTTT
TRBD2	TRBV12-5	TRBJ2-1	.	CASGLSGKTYNEQFF	TGTGCTAGTGGCCTTAGCGGGAAGACATACAATGAGCAGTTCTTC
TRBD1	TRBV5-1	TRBJ2-3	.	CASSLVGGHSTDTQYF	TGCGCCAGCAGCTTGGTAGGGGGCCACAGCACAGATACGCAGTATTTT
TRBD2	TRBV11-3	TRBJ2-1	once	CASSRRLAGGYNEQFF	TGTGCCAGCAGCAGGCGACTAGCGGGAGGGTACAATGAGCAGTTCTTC
TRBD1	TRBV7-9	TRBJ1-2	.	CASSLETGGPYGYTF	TGTGCCAGCAGCTTAGAGACAGGGGGTCCCTATGGCTACACCTTC
.	TRBV2	TRBJ2-1	.	CASIHRSSYNEQFF	TGTGCCAGCATTCATAGGAGCTCCTACAATGAGCAGTTCTTC
.	TRBV5-3	TRBJ1-6	.	CARSLATGINSPLHF	TGTGCCAGAAGCTTAGCGACGGGAATTAATTCACCCCTCCACTTT
.	TRBV5-4	TRBJ2-2	few	CASRWGHTGELFF	TGTGCCAGCAGATGGGGGCACACCGGGGAGCTGTTTTTT
.	TRBV6-2/TRBV6-3	TRBJ2-7	once	CASSLTESYEQYF	TGTGCCAGCAGTTTGACAGAGTCCTACGAGCAGTACTTC
.	TRBV6-2/TRBV6-3	TRBJ1-1	.	CASSYRANTEAFF	TGTGCCAGCAGTTACCGGGCGAACACTGAAGCTTTCTTT
.	TRBV7-9	TRBJ2-1	.	CASSYGLANNEQFF	TGTGCCAGCAGCTACGGGCTAGCGAACAATGAGCAGTTCTTC